The next 9 T cell receptor beta chains were all read from a single sample in a study of T cells after somatic rescue of genetic block. Sequencing used immunoSEQ multiplex PCR; TCRdb keeps in-frame clones, though not all of them. The sample includes tens of thousands of clones, around 92% seen only once; the top ten take about 3%. Input material: peripheral blood mononuclear cells (PBMCs). The receptors originated from a man in his forties or fifties.

Details on this clone: One junction end disagrees with the germline gene, perhaps due to a read error. The CDR3 region has the DNA TGTGCCAGCTCACCACCCGGTGATAGCGGGAGTCCCATCTTC. It specifies CASSPPGDSGSPIF. The chain is built from TRBV18 and TRBJ2-7; 9 bases line up with TRBD2. Germline V gives CDR1 KGHSH, CDR2 LQKENI. This CDR3 is 14 amino acids long.

J is TRBJ1-2 and V is TRBV11-2; a possible D gene is TRBD1 (5 bases). This CDR3 contains 14 residues. Germline V gene sequence: CDR1 SGHAT, CDR2 FQNNGV. The V and J ends lost 4 bases and 6 bases respectively, with 15 bases between them. CDR3 loop: CASSWGGGLDGYTF. The CDR3 DNA is TGTGCCAGCAGCTGGGGGGGAGGGTTAGATGGCTACACCTTC. Combining the CDR3 with reference TRBV11-2 and TRBJ1-2 gives the whole variable domain EAGVAQSPRYKIIEKRQSVAFWCNPISGHATLYWYQQILGQGPKLLIQFQNNGVVDDSQLPKDRFSAERLKGVDSTLKIQPAKLEDSAVYLCASSWGGGLDGYTFGSGTRLTVV.

The chain links TRBV27 to TRBJ1-2; tentatively, D is TRBD1 (6 bases). Germline V gene data show CDR1 as MNHEY and CDR2 as SMNVEV (reference sequence). This CDR3 has 13 residues. V was shortened by 2 bases and J by 6 bases, with 10 bases between the two germline ends. This CDR3 reads CASSLRGGNGYTF. The CDR3 DNA reads as TGTGCCAGCAGTTTAAGGGGGGGCAATGGCTACACCTTC.

This chain uses TRBV6-5 with TRBJ1-2, with D maybe TRBD1 (5 bases). Per germline, CDR1 MNHEY and CDR2 SVGAGI. The V gene lost 8 bases and the J gene lost 7 bases, with 20 bases spanning the gap. The CDR3 is 14 residues long. The chain's CDR3 is CASQRDGMVGGYTF. The CDR3, as DNA: TGTGCCAGCCAGCGGGACGGGATGGTGGGTGGCTACACCTTC.

The chain carries TRBV5-8 and TRBJ2-3; D gene unclear. This CDR3 region has 11 residues. Germline V gene lookup returns CDR1 SGHTS and CDR2 YDEGEE. Trimming took 4 bases from V and 5 from J, leaving 5 bases between them. The CDR3, as DNA: TGTGCCAGCAGCCGCTTAGATACGCAGTATTTT. Translation: CASSRLDTQYF.

This chain links TRBV6-1 with TRBJ2-5; 12 bases map to TRBD2. CDR1 and CDR2 (germline): MNHNS, SASEGT. Trimming took 6 bases from V and 2 from J; bases not matched to a gene: 4. CDR3 length equals 15 residues. CDR3 amino acids: CASSRLAGAQETQYF. In DNA form, the CDR3 reads TGTGCCAGCAGCAGACTAGCGGGGGCTCAAGAGACCCAGTACTTC.

The chain has TRBV5-1 and TRBJ2-5; no firm D call. This CDR3 is built from 11 residues. Germline CDR1 SGHRS, CDR2 YFSETQ. Trimming left V 0 bases short and J 5 bases short, with 2 bases between. The CDR3 nucleotides read TGCGCCAGCAGCTTGGTCGAGACCCAGTACTTC. Its protein product is CASSLVETQYF.

The chain recombines TRBV6-1 with TRBJ2-4, with a possible D match to TRBD2 (6 bases). From germline, CDR1 is MNHNS and CDR2 SASEGT. The germline V and J ends were trimmed by 6 bases and 7 bases, with 19 bases remaining between them. This CDR3 spans 15 amino acids. The CDR3 DNA is TGTGCCAGCAGAGAAACAGGAACGGGAGACAACATTCAGTACTTC. It specifies CASRETGTGDNIQYF.

This clone has more than one count but fewer than ten. The CDR3 nucleotides read TGTGCCAGCAGTACACAGGGACTTGATTCACCCCTCCACTTT. Protein: CASSTQGLDSPLHF. The rearrangement joins TRBV27 to TRBJ1-6; D perhaps matches TRBD1 (6 bases). V was clipped by 5 bases and J by 8 bases, with 13 bases between them. Germline CDR1 MNHEY, CDR2 SMNVEV (reference sequence). The CDR3 consists of 14 residues.